Listed below are T cell receptor beta chains from one sample, sequenced in a study of blood T cell repertoires in COVID-19. Using immunoSEQ multiplex PCR, the repertoire was profiled, and TCRdb retains in-frame clones only, with some absent. The sample includes under 200,000 clones, over 80% of them seen just once. Sequenced material: PBMCs or T cells enriched from blood (not recorded which). Receptors originate from a woman aged 60-75 years who had recovered from COVID-19. Both conserved end residues are part of each CDR3. The D gene is left open where the match is weak. Size is omitted from some rows. Given values are once, few, many or a class for expanded clones.

cdr3_aa: CASGGADTDTQYF
cdr3_nt: TGCGCCAGCGGGGGGGCCGACACAGATACGCAGTATTTT
j_call: TRBJ2-3
v_call: TRBV4-1
clone_size: .
d_call: .

cdr3_aa: CASSLGAGVADTQYF
cdr3_nt: TGTGCCAGCAGCTTAGGTGCGGGAGTGGCAGATACGCAGTATTTT
j_call: TRBJ2-3
v_call: TRBV11-2
clone_size: once
d_call: TRBD2

cdr3_aa: CASSSPGEGAYGYTF
cdr3_nt: TGTGCCAGCAGCTCCCCGGGGGAAGGGGCTTATGGCTACACCTTC
j_call: TRBJ1-2
v_call: TRBV5-4
clone_size: .
d_call: .

cdr3_aa: CASSVVLETEAFF
cdr3_nt: TGTGCCAGCAGTGTGGTCCTTGAGACTGAAGCTTTCTTT
j_call: TRBJ1-1
v_call: TRBV7-9
clone_size: .
d_call: .

cdr3_aa: CASNRGGEAFF
cdr3_nt: TGTGCCAGCAACAGGGGAGGTGAAGCTTTCTTT
j_call: TRBJ1-1
v_call: TRBV6-5
clone_size: once
d_call: TRBD1

cdr3_aa: CASRRDLSSYEQYF
cdr3_nt: TGTGCCAGCAGAAGGGACTTAAGCTCCTACGAGCAGTACTTC
j_call: TRBJ2-7
v_call: TRBV6-6
clone_size: .
d_call: .

cdr3_aa: CASHRGSNEKLFF
cdr3_nt: TGTGCCAGTCACAGGGGATCGAATGAAAAACTGTTTTTT
j_call: TRBJ1-4
v_call: TRBV28
clone_size: .
d_call: TRBD1

cdr3_aa: CSASTRDSFSNEKLFF
cdr3_nt: TGCAGTGCTAGTACACGGGACAGTTTTTCTAATGAAAAACTGTTTTTT
j_call: TRBJ1-4
v_call: TRBV20-1
clone_size: .
d_call: TRBD1

cdr3_aa: CATSIRQYITTEAFF
cdr3_nt: TGTGCCACCAGCATTAGACAGTATATAACCACTGAAGCTTTCTTT
j_call: TRBJ1-1
v_call: TRBV15
clone_size: .
d_call: .

cdr3_aa: CASSLGGQGQVSQPQHF
cdr3_nt: TGTGCCAGCAGTTTAGGTGGGCAGGGACAAGTCAGTCAGCCCCAGCATTTT
j_call: TRBJ1-5
v_call: TRBV27
clone_size: .
d_call: .

cdr3_aa: CASSRSTGGNYGYTF
cdr3_nt: TGCGCCAGCAGCCGCTCTACAGGGGGGAACTATGGCTACACCTTC
j_call: TRBJ1-2
v_call: TRBV5-1
clone_size: .
d_call: TRBD1

cdr3_aa: CASSPSQRDPRLYEQFF
cdr3_nt: TGTGCCAGTAGTCCGAGCCAGCGGGACCCTAGGTTGTATGAGCAGTTCTTC
j_call: TRBJ2-1
v_call: TRBV19
clone_size: .
d_call: TRBD2

cdr3_aa: CASSQEEGLRNTEAFF
cdr3_nt: TGCGCCAGCAGCCAAGAGGAGGGTTTGAGGAACACTGAAGCTTTCTTT
j_call: TRBJ1-1
v_call: TRBV4-1
clone_size: few
d_call: .

cdr3_aa: CASTEDITRSPLHF
cdr3_nt: TGTGCCAGCACCGAGGACATAACGAGATCACCCCTCCACTTT
j_call: TRBJ1-6
v_call: TRBV6-5
clone_size: .
d_call: .

cdr3_aa: CASSLMNQPQHF
cdr3_nt: TGTGCCAGCAGTCTAATGAATCAGCCCCAGCATTTT
j_call: TRBJ1-5
v_call: TRBV28
clone_size: .
d_call: .

cdr3_aa: CATSPWTGSNQPQHF
cdr3_nt: TGTGCCACCAGCCCCTGGACAGGGAGCAATCAGCCCCAGCATTTT
j_call: TRBJ1-5
v_call: TRBV15
clone_size: .
d_call: TRBD1

cdr3_aa: CASSLGTSGSSYEQYF
cdr3_nt: TGCGCCAGCAGCCTGGGGACTAGCGGGAGTTCCTACGAGCAGTACTTC
j_call: TRBJ2-7
v_call: TRBV5-1
clone_size: .
d_call: TRBD2

cdr3_aa: CASSWGHDKNIQYF
cdr3_nt: TGCGCCAGCAGCTGGGGACATGACAAAAACATTCAGTACTTC
j_call: TRBJ2-4
v_call: TRBV5-1
clone_size: .
d_call: .

cdr3_aa: CASTDRVPEGGEQFF
cdr3_nt: TGTGCCAGCACCGACCGGGTTCCCGAGGGCGGTGAGCAGTTCTTC
j_call: TRBJ2-1
v_call: TRBV2
clone_size: .
d_call: .

cdr3_aa: CASIGLSGGGPEETQYF
cdr3_nt: TGTGCCAGCATTGGGTTATCGGGCGGGGGACCTGAAGAGACCCAGTACTTC
j_call: TRBJ2-5
v_call: TRBV2
clone_size: .
d_call: TRBD2

cdr3_aa: CASSVVGTGGSGTGELFF
cdr3_nt: TGTGCCAGCAGCGTAGTAGGGACAGGGGGTAGCGGCACCGGGGAGCTGTTTTTT
j_call: TRBJ2-2
v_call: TRBV9
clone_size: once
d_call: TRBD1

cdr3_aa: CASSLTGTGLFSGYF
cdr3_nt: TGTGCCAGCAGCTTGACCGGGACAGGACTCTTTTCAGGGTATTTT
j_call: TRBJ2-3
v_call: TRBV11-1
clone_size: .
d_call: TRBD1

cdr3_aa: CASVLAGGYNEQFF
cdr3_nt: TGTGCCAGCGTACTAGCGGGGGGATACAATGAGCAGTTCTTC
j_call: TRBJ2-1
v_call: TRBV7-9
clone_size: .
d_call: TRBD2

cdr3_aa: CATSDEGGVYGYTF
cdr3_nt: TGTGCCACCAGTGACGAGGGAGGTGTTTATGGCTACACCTTC
j_call: TRBJ1-2
v_call: TRBV24-1
clone_size: .
d_call: .

cdr3_aa: CASTLSRGSELRYQPQHF
cdr3_nt: TGTGCCAGCACCCTGAGCCGGGGGTCCGAATTAAGATATCAGCCCCAGCATTTT
j_call: TRBJ1-5
v_call: TRBV2
clone_size: .
d_call: .

cdr3_aa: CASSSRDQPQHF
cdr3_nt: TGTGCCAGCAGCTCCAGGGATCAGCCCCAGCATTTT
j_call: TRBJ1-5
v_call: TRBV5-6
clone_size: .
d_call: .

cdr3_aa: CAWRPRGGFRSPLHF
cdr3_nt: TGTGCCTGGAGGCCCAGGGGAGGGTTCAGATCACCCCTCCACTTT
j_call: TRBJ1-6
v_call: TRBV30
clone_size: .
d_call: .

cdr3_aa: CASSYGGELFF
cdr3_nt: TGTGCCAGCAGCTATGGCGGGGAGCTGTTTTTT
j_call: TRBJ2-2
v_call: TRBV6-5
clone_size: once
d_call: .

cdr3_aa: CATSRRTDSPLHF
cdr3_nt: TGTGCCACCAGCAGAAGAACGGATTCACCCCTCCACTTT
j_call: TRBJ1-6
v_call: TRBV15
clone_size: .
d_call: .